One TCR beta chain is described in this entry. It lacks a known antigen. The input lacks base qualities; no much larger clone sits a single base away. Libraries were made using the immunoSEQ multiplex PCR assay. In its TCRdb copy, this immuneACCESS table keeps in-frame sequences only and misses some clones. Where compared with another copy, unresolved V genes explain less than half of these, and the others have no known cause. For this sample there are 70,000 to 80,000 clones; 80% to 95% appear just once. Of the sample, over 0.8% falls within the top ten clones. V loses 1 base of germline sequence and J loses 3 bases, and the interval between the two ends is 12 bases. The CDR3 goes from the cysteine to the phenylalanine over 15 residues. Only the CDR3 portion is preserved as DNA: 45 bases, with reading frame beginning at the first base. From a lookup of the germline V gene, CDR1 and CDR2 are SGHVS and FNYEAQ.

This record comes from a study of T cell changes during pregnancy in multiple sclerosis (dated by TCRdb to between 2018 and 2020). About the study as a whole: Changes in the T cell repertoire over the course of pregnancy were examined in this study in women with multiple sclerosis.

This sample comprised peripheral blood, obtained in the first trimester of pregnancy. The origin of this receptor is a female donor with multiple sclerosis, enrolled in a pregnancy study. This chain joins TRBV7-6 to TRBJ1-2, and perhaps TRBD1 as D gene, on 6 matching bases. CDR3 reads: CASSLGTGMDYGYTF. The nucleotides are TGTGCCAGCAGCTTAGGTACAGGGATGGACTATGGCTACACCTTC.